This T cell receptor beta chain was documented in a study of cytomegalovirus exposure and HLA in healthy donors. Findings and limits, study-wide: CMV serostatus was the sole immune exposure information available. While the bulk of TCR sequences proved rare, some public TCRs turned up in many donors. Sequencing likely caused a cluster of highly shared sequence variants.

Amplification used 60 Vbeta primers and 13 Jbeta primers. Profiling relied on immunoSEQ multiplex PCR, and the TCRdb table lists in-frame clones only, not all of them. The data hold approximately 150,000 clones, with 60% to 80% observed a single time. Trimming removed 1 base from V and 6 bases from J; junction bases left unmatched: 4. Germline V lookup: CDR1 LNHDA, CDR2 SQIVND (reference sequence). This CDR3 region has 15 residues. A remark on this clone: What it recognizes is unknown.

This rearrangement joins TRBV19 to TRBJ2-1; 9 bases are a match to TRBD2. The clonotype comes from a woman aged 40 to 49 in good health and CMV-seronegative. Sequencing input: PBMCs. The CDR3 region is CASSIAGGGANEQFF. As DNA, the CDR3 is TGTGCCAGTAGTATAGCCGGCGGGGGGGCCAATGAGCAGTTCTTC.